These 2 T cell receptor beta chains were all obtained from the same sample, sequenced in a study of spatial heterogeneity in lung cancer (dated by TCRdb to the late 2010s). Overall results and qualifications from the work: The tumor nonsynonymous mutation count correlated with the number of expanded intratumoral alpha and beta TCRs.

The time point label, as the study defines it: sample taken at primary tumor resection. Their antigens are not known. Library generation was performed with 5' RACE. Sequencing took place on a NextSeq 500. TCRdb reprocessed the public reads (quality trimming at Q25 with fastp, clone calling with MiXCR) and kept in-frame beta chains. Rows are unified per CDR3 protein, each entry keeping the most common DNA and genes. The sample table holds roughly 130 distinct CDR3 sequences, of which more than 95% were seen once. Around 17% of the sample lies in the top ten. This sample comprised lung tumor tissue, obtained at surgery. All receptors come from a male donor with early-stage non-small cell lung cancer.

For this clonotype: With the library built for alpha chains, this beta chain is off target and its frequency is not meaningful. The chain recombines TRBV6-1 with TRBJ2-7; D tentatively fits TRBD1 or TRBD2 (5 bases each). This CDR3 has 15 amino acids. The germline gives CDR1 MNHNS, CDR2 SASEGT. The V gene lost 0 bases and the J gene lost 4 bases, with 13 bases spanning the gap. The DNA for the CDR3 is TGTGCCAGCAGTGAAGCGCAGGGAGAATGGTACGAGCAGTACTTC. This sequence encodes CASSEAQGEWYEQYF.

Points on this clonotype: This beta chain is a stray sequence in a library constructed for alpha chains; its clone size is not meaningful. The chain links TRBV29-1 to TRBJ2-2; D gene uncertain. Trimming took off 5 bases at V and 5 bases at J, with 9 bases between the two ends. The CDR3 extends over 12 amino acids. Germline loops: CDR1 SQVTM, CDR2 ANQGSEA. The CDR3 here is CSVRWGTGELFF. The DNA for the CDR3 is TGCAGCGTTCGGTGGGGAACCGGGGAGCTGTTTTTT.